Given below is one T cell receptor (beta chain) in context. This sample stems from a study of T cell responses to AZD1222 COVID-19 vaccine. TCRdb's table, derived via immunoSEQ multiplex PCR, lists solely in-frame clones and lacks some. The sample lists around 70,000 clones; around 90% were seen once. J was trimmed by 0 bases and V by 4 bases; bases with no gene match: 6. Looked up from germline, CDR1 is LNHDA and CDR2 is SQIVND (reference sequence). This CDR3 region has 16 residues. The sequences come from peripheral blood, collected 28 days after the second AZD1222 dose. The sequence was collected from an adult who received the AZD1222 COVID-19 vaccine. V and J are TRBV19 and TRBJ2-1, with 7 bases identical to TRBD1. The CDR3 DNA is TGTGCCAGTAGTACACTGACAGGGAGCTCCTACAATGAGCAGTTCTTC. Its translation: CASSTLTGSSYNEQFF.